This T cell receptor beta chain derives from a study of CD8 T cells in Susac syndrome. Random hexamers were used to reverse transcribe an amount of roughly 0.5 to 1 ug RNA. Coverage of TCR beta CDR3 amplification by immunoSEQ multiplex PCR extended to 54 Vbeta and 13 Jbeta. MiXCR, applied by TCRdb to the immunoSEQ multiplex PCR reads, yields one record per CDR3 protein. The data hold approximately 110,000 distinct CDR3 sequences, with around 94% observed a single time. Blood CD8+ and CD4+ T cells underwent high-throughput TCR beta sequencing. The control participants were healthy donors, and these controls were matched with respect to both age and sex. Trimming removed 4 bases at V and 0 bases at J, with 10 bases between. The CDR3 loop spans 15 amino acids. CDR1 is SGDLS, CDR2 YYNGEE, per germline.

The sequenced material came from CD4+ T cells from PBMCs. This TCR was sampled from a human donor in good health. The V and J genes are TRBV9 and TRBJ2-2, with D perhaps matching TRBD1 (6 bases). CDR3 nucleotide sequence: TGTGCCAGCAGCTTAAGGACAGCGAACACCGGGGAGCTGTTTTTT. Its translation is CASSLRTANTGELFF. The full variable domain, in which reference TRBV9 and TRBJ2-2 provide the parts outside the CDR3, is DSGVTQTPKHLITATGQRVTLRCSPRSGDLSVYWYQQSLDQGLQFLIQYYNGEERAKGNILERFSAQQFPDLHSELNLSSLELGDSALYFCASSLRTANTGELFFGEGSRLTVL.